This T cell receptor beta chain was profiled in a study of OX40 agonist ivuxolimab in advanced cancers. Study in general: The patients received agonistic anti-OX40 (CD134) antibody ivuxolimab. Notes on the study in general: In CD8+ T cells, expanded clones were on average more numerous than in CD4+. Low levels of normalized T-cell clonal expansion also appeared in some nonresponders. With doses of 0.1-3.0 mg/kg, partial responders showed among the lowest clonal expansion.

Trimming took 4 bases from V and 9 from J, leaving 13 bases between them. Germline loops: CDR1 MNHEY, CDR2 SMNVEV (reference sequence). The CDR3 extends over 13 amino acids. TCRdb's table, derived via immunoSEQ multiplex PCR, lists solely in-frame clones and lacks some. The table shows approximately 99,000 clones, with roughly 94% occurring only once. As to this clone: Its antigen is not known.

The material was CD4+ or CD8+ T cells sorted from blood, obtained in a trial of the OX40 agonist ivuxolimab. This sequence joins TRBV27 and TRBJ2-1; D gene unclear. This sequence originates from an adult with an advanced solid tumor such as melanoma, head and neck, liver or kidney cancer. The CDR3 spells CASSSSPVSEQFF. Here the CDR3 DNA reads TGTGCCAGCAGTTCAAGCCCGGTCAGTGAGCAGTTCTTC.